This is a list of T cell receptor beta chains from one sample in a study of blood T cell repertoires in COVID-19. The table came from immunoSEQ multiplex PCR; TCRdb's copy has only in-frame clones and leaves some out. The table shows around 220,000 clones, with roughly nine tenths occurring only once. The sample taken for sequencing was peripheral blood. The receptors come from a woman in her 50s with acute or convalescent COVID-19. The CDR3 runs from the conserved cysteine through the conserved F or W. Each record gives: D gene, J gene, V gene, clone size, CDR3 protein, CDR3 DNA. The D gene is left open where the match is weak. Size is omitted from some rows. Given values are once, few, many or a class for expanded clones.

>.|TRBJ2-7|TRBV6-5|.
CASIERRSYEQYF
TGTGCCAGCATAGAGCGCCGGTCCTACGAGCAGTACTTC
>TRBD2|TRBJ2-2|TRBV30|.
CAWSPGTINTGELFF
TGTGCCTGGAGCCCCGGGACTATCAACACCGGGGAGCTGTTTTTT
>.|TRBJ2-5|TRBV5-1|.
CASSLGHIQETQYF
TGCGCCAGCAGCTTGGGACACATCCAAGAGACCCAGTACTTC
>.|TRBJ1-6|TRBV13|.
CASSYGSSYNSPLHF
TGTGCCAGCAGCTACGGGAGCTCCTATAATTCACCCCTCCACTTT
>.|TRBJ2-5|TRBV21-1|.
CASMDSQSKDQETQYF
TGTGCCAGCATGGACTCCCAATCGAAAGATCAAGAGACCCAGTACTTC
>TRBD1|TRBJ2-3|TRBV6-5|.
CASSQGTGDTQYF
TGTGCCAGCAGCCAAGGGACAGGAGATACGCAGTATTTT
>TRBD2|TRBJ2-5|TRBV7-2|.
CASSPNLYAGEETQYF
TGTGCCAGCAGCCCCAACCTCTATGCGGGGGAAGAGACCCAGTACTTC
>.|TRBJ1-1|TRBV4-1|once
CASSLLGGRNTEAFF
TGCGCCAGCAGCCTCCTCGGGGGGCGGAACACTGAAGCTTTCTTT
>TRBD1|TRBJ1-2|TRBV11-3|.
CASSPLSGGSGGYTF
TGTGCCAGCAGCCCGCTCTCAGGGGGCTCGGGTGGCTACACCTTC
>TRBD1|TRBJ1-5|TRBV19|.
CASSRQGNQPQHF
TGTGCCAGTAGTAGACAGGGAAATCAGCCCCAGCATTTT
>TRBD1|TRBJ1-1|TRBV9|.
CASSSGDRYYTEAFF
TGTGCCAGCAGCTCCGGGGACAGGTATTACACTGAAGCTTTCTTT
>.|TRBJ1-1|TRBV11-2|few
CASSLRRDTEAFF
TGTGCCAGCAGCCTTAGACGGGACACTGAAGCTTTCTTT
>.|TRBJ2-1|TRBV4-3|.
CASSQVPPRGVTYNEQFF
TGCGCCAGCAGCCAAGTCCCCCCTAGAGGAGTGACCTACAATGAGCAGTTCTTC
>.|TRBJ2-7|TRBV11-2|.
CASSRPWESSYEQYF
TGTGCCAGCAGCCGGCCTTGGGAGAGCTCCTACGAGCAGTACTTC
>TRBD1|TRBJ2-2|TRBV11-2|.
CASSPRTGGELFF
TGTGCCAGCAGCCCTCGGACAGGCGGGGAGCTGTTTTTT
>.|TRBJ1-3|TRBV5-1|.
CASSLGTPTNTIYF
TGCGCCAGCAGCTTGGGCACACCGACTAACACCATATATTTT
>.|TRBJ2-3|TRBV19|.
CASSMAGTLTDTQYF
TGTGCCAGTAGTATGGCGGGGACTCTCACAGATACGCAGTATTTT
>.|TRBJ2-1|TRBV9|.
CASSARGGLALGYNEQFF
TGTGCCAGCAGCGCCCGAGGTGGGCTAGCGTTGGGTTACAATGAGCAGTTCTTC
>TRBD2|TRBJ2-5|TRBV5-1|.
CASSPAGGLETQYF
TGCGCCAGCAGCCCCGCGGGGGGACTAGAGACCCAGTACTTC
>.|TRBJ2-7|TRBV6-5|once
CASSYAGPPLSYEQYF
TGTGCCAGCAGTTACGCGGGACCGCCACTCTCCTACGAGCAGTACTTC
>TRBD2|TRBJ2-5|TRBV11-3|.
CASSPGGAGEKETQYF
TGTGCCAGCAGCCCGGGGGGAGCGGGGGAAAAAGAGACCCAGTACTTC
>TRBD2|TRBJ2-5|TRBV4-1|once
CASSQVASGRFETQYF
TGCGCCAGCAGCCAAGTTGCTAGCGGGAGATTTGAGACCCAGTACTTC
>TRBD1|TRBJ1-4|TRBV2|.
CASRGQGDEKLFF
TGTGCCAGCAGGGGACAGGGGGACGAAAAACTGTTTTTT
>TRBD2|TRBJ2-1|TRBV13|.
CASSSTSGSYNEQFF
TGTGCCAGCAGCTCAACTAGCGGTTCCTACAATGAGCAGTTCTTC
>.|TRBJ1-1|TRBV19|.
CASSTDSLYTEAFF
TGTGCCAGTAGCACGGACAGCCTATACACTGAAGCTTTCTTT
>TRBD1|TRBJ1-4|TRBV19|.
CASSLRQGWYEKLFF
TGTGCCAGTAGTCTAAGACAGGGGTGGTATGAAAAACTGTTTTTT
>TRBD1|TRBJ2-1|TRBV7-3|.
CASSPKPGGRVNEQFF
TGTGCCAGCAGCCCTAAACCAGGGGGTCGAGTCAATGAGCAGTTCTTC
>TRBD2|TRBJ2-1|TRBV6-2/TRBV6-3|.
CASSYSVAGGPQLLYNEQFF
TGTGCCAGCAGTTACTCGGTAGCGGGGGGGCCCCAACTGCTCTACAATGAGCAGTTCTTC
>TRBD2|TRBJ2-1|TRBV15|.
CATSRDRGGSSYNEQFF
TGTGCCACCAGCAGAGATCGGGGCGGGAGCTCCTACAATGAGCAGTTCTTC
>.|TRBJ1-3|TRBV9|.
CASSPTWAGFSSGNTIYF
TGTGCCAGCAGCCCTACCTGGGCAGGTTTCTCCTCTGGAAACACCATATATTTT
>.|TRBJ2-5|TRBV19|.
CASSISEVTETQYF
TGTGCCAGTAGTATATCGGAGGTAACAGAGACCCAGTACTTC
>TRBD2|TRBJ2-3|TRBV24-1|.
CAVERGSTDTQYF
TGTGCCGTAGAGCGGGGGAGCACAGATACGCAGTATTTT
>TRBD2|TRBJ2-2|TRBV30|.
CAWSLFRPGRGGTGELFF
TGTGCCTGGAGCCTTTTCCGCCCCGGGAGGGGTGGCACCGGGGAGCTGTTTTTT
>TRBD2|TRBJ2-5|TRBV11-3|once
CASSPGTSGGVNQETQYF
TGTGCCAGCAGCCCAGGGACTAGCGGGGGGGTGAACCAAGAGACCCAGTACTTC
>.|TRBJ2-2|TRBV3-1/TRBV3-2|.
CASSQDRFTGELFF
TGTGCCAGCAGCCAAGACAGGTTCACCGGGGAGCTGTTTTTT
>.|TRBJ1-2|TRBV27|.
CASSLYSRGDSGYTF
TGTGCCAGCAGTTTATACTCCAGGGGCGACTCTGGCTACACCTTC
>TRBD1|TRBJ1-4|TRBV19|.
CASRLDRGREKLFF
TGTGCCAGTAGGCTTGACAGGGGGCGAGAAAAACTGTTTTTT
>.|TRBJ1-2|TRBV5-4|.
CASSVWAGVHYGYTF
TGTGCCAGCAGCGTTTGGGCAGGGGTACACTATGGCTACACCTTC
>.|TRBJ1-2|TRBV5-5|.
CASSFSLDYGYTF
TGTGCCAGCAGCTTTTCGCTAGACTATGGCTACACCTTC
>.|TRBJ1-5|TRBV7-9|.
CASSLGTENQPQHF
TGTGCCAGCAGCTTAGGTACAGAAAATCAGCCCCAGCATTTT
>.|TRBJ1-5|TRBV6-5|.
CASRMWENQPQHF
TGTGCCAGCCGGATGTGGGAGAATCAGCCCCAGCATTTT
>.|TRBJ2-3|TRBV4-1|few
CASSQEPSQVSSNPDTQYF
TGCGCCAGCAGCCAAGAGCCGTCTCAGGTCAGTTCAAATCCAGATACGCAGTATTTT
>.|TRBJ2-1|TRBV9|.
CASSVTGTYNEQFF
TGTGCCAGCAGCGTCACAGGAACCTACAATGAGCAGTTCTTC
>.|TRBJ2-1|TRBV11-2|.
CASSFERNEQFF
TGTGCCAGCAGCTTTGAGCGGAATGAGCAGTTCTTC
>.|TRBJ2-5|TRBV3-1/TRBV3-2|once
CASSQGGEETQYF
TGTGCCAGCAGTCAGGGGGGTGAAGAGACCCAGTACTTC
>TRBD1|TRBJ2-1|TRBV7-3|.
CASSRGTDSYNEQFF
TGTGCCAGCAGTCGAGGGACAGACTCCTACAATGAGCAGTTCTTC
>.|TRBJ2-2|TRBV7-2|.
CASSFTANTGELFF
TGTGCCAGCAGCTTCACGGCGAACACCGGGGAGCTGTTTTTT
>.|TRBJ2-1|TRBV9|.
CASSASYGSYNEQFF
TGTGCCAGCAGCGCGAGTTATGGGAGCTACAATGAGCAGTTCTTC
>TRBD1|TRBJ2-3|TRBV7-8|.
CASSPGTGAPKTQYF
TGTGCCAGCAGCCCTGGGACAGGGGCCCCGAAGACGCAGTATTTT
>.|TRBJ2-3|TRBV7-2|.
CASSSLAFGDTQYF
TGTGCCAGCAGCTCGTTAGCATTCGGAGATACGCAGTATTTT
>.|TRBJ2-5|TRBV9|.
CASSVGSVFQETQYF
TGTGCCAGCAGCGTAGGAAGCGTATTCCAAGAGACCCAGTACTTC
>TRBD1|TRBJ2-3|TRBV18|once
CASSTTGGSDTQYF
TGTGCCAGCTCAACGACAGGGGGATCAGATACGCAGTATTTT